These T cell receptor beta chains were read from a single sample in a study of regulatory T cells in long-lasting Graves disease. TCRdb passed the multiplex PCR reads through MiXCR, listing each CDR3 protein once. Of under 450,000 distinct CDR3 sequences listed, 20% to 25% were seen once; the top ten hold around 26%. The material sequenced was peripheral blood mononuclear cells (PBMCs), taken when the disease was refractory, from a patient treated with antithyroid drugs. The source is a female donor with Graves disease. Each CDR3 is given with its conserved first and last residue. Fields, in order: J gene, V gene, D gene, CDR3 length, clone size, CDR3 protein, CDR3 DNA. The D gene is left open where the match is weak. Clone size is not always given. Where it is, it says once, few, many or a class for expanded clones.

j_call: TRBJ1-1; v_call: TRBV20-1; d_call: -; cdr3_length: 13; clone_size: -; cdr3_aa: CSVHDGVNTEAFF; cdr3_nt: TGCAGTGTACACGATGGGGTTAACACTGAAGCTTTCTTT
j_call: TRBJ1-1; v_call: TRBV19; d_call: -; cdr3_length: 15; clone_size: -; cdr3_aa: CASRPGGDVNTEAFF; cdr3_nt: TGTGCCAGTAGGCCTGGGGGGGACGTGAACACTGAAGCTTTCTTT
j_call: TRBJ2-7; v_call: TRBV28; d_call: TRBD2; cdr3_length: 12; clone_size: many; cdr3_aa: CASSGGTPEQYF; cdr3_nt: TGTGCCAGCAGCGGGGGGACTCCCGAGCAGTACTTC
j_call: TRBJ2-5; v_call: TRBV7-2; d_call: TRBD2; cdr3_length: 13; clone_size: many; cdr3_aa: CASRGLFQETQYF; cdr3_nt: TGTGCCAGCAGGGGACTATTCCAAGAGACCCAGTACTTC
j_call: TRBJ1-1; v_call: TRBV5-1; d_call: -; cdr3_length: 14; clone_size: -; cdr3_aa: CASSLAGSATEAFF; cdr3_nt: TGCGCCAGCAGCTTGGCGGGGTCGGCCACTGAAGCTTTCTTT
j_call: TRBJ1-4; v_call: TRBV28; d_call: -; cdr3_length: 15; clone_size: many; cdr3_aa: CASSPKEDTDEKLFF; cdr3_nt: TGTGCCAGCAGTCCGAAGGAGGATACTGATGAAAAACTGTTTTTT
j_call: TRBJ2-3; v_call: TRBV29-1; d_call: -; cdr3_length: 15; clone_size: -; cdr3_aa: CSVERGTTSTDTQYF; cdr3_nt: TGCAGCGTTGAACGGGGAACTACTAGCACAGATACGCAGTATTTT
j_call: TRBJ2-7; v_call: TRBV29-1; d_call: -; cdr3_length: 13; clone_size: many; cdr3_aa: CSVEDEGGHEQYF; cdr3_nt: TGCAGCGTTGAAGATGAAGGGGGACACGAGCAGTACTTC
j_call: TRBJ2-7; v_call: TRBV6-1; d_call: -; cdr3_length: 14; clone_size: few; cdr3_aa: CASSPDYTLYEQYF; cdr3_nt: TGTGCCAGCTCCCCGGACTACACACTATACGAGCAGTACTTC
j_call: TRBJ1-5; v_call: TRBV7-8; d_call: -; cdr3_length: 16; clone_size: -; cdr3_aa: CASSLVGAELNQPQHF; cdr3_nt: TGTGCCAGCAGCTTAGTGGGGGCGGAACTTAATCAGCCCCAGCATTTT
j_call: TRBJ2-7; v_call: TRBV29-1; d_call: TRBD1; cdr3_length: 13; clone_size: -; cdr3_aa: CSVTGTGRGEQYF; cdr3_nt: TGCAGCGTCACCGGGACAGGGAGGGGCGAGCAGTACTTC
j_call: TRBJ2-7; v_call: TRBV27; d_call: -; cdr3_length: 15; clone_size: few; cdr3_aa: CASSLQPTQGHEQYF; cdr3_nt: TGTGCCAGCAGTTTACAGCCAACTCAGGGTCACGAGCAGTACTTC
j_call: TRBJ1-1; v_call: TRBV28; d_call: TRBD1; cdr3_length: 14; clone_size: many; cdr3_aa: CASSRPRGLGEAFF; cdr3_nt: TGTGCCAGCAGTCGCCCCAGGGGGCTTGGTGAAGCTTTCTTT
j_call: TRBJ1-2; v_call: TRBV5-8; d_call: -; cdr3_length: 12; clone_size: few; cdr3_aa: CASERVNYGYTF; cdr3_nt: TGTGCCAGCGAGCGGGTAAACTATGGCTACACCTTC
j_call: TRBJ1-2; v_call: TRBV7-2; d_call: -; cdr3_length: 13; clone_size: -; cdr3_aa: CASRRESDYGYTF; cdr3_nt: TGTGCCAGTAGAAGGGAGTCGGACTATGGCTACACCTTC
j_call: TRBJ2-5; v_call: TRBV20-1; d_call: -; cdr3_length: 15; clone_size: many; cdr3_aa: CSARDGGTGKETQYF; cdr3_nt: TGCAGTGCTAGAGATGGAGGGACGGGTAAAGAGACCCAGTACTTC
j_call: TRBJ2-7; v_call: TRBV30; d_call: -; cdr3_length: 11; clone_size: many; cdr3_aa: CAWTRAYEQYF; cdr3_nt: TGTGCCTGGACCAGGGCTTACGAGCAGTACTTC
j_call: TRBJ1-5; v_call: TRBV15; d_call: -; cdr3_length: 15; clone_size: -; cdr3_aa: CATSRDVVGGEAQHF; cdr3_nt: TGTGCCACCAGCAGAGATGTCGTTGGGGGCGAAGCCCAGCATTTT
j_call: TRBJ2-2; v_call: TRBV10-3; d_call: TRBD1; cdr3_length: 16; clone_size: -; cdr3_aa: CAISAQGAFNTGELFF; cdr3_nt: TGTGCCATCAGCGCACAGGGGGCATTTAACACCGGGGAGCTGTTTTTT
j_call: TRBJ2-4; v_call: TRBV19; d_call: -; cdr3_length: 16; clone_size: -; cdr3_aa: CASSIDDRLLKNIQYF; cdr3_nt: TGTGCCAGTAGTATAGATGACAGGCTGCTCAAAAACATTCAGTACTTC
j_call: TRBJ1-3; v_call: TRBV19; d_call: -; cdr3_length: 15; clone_size: -; cdr3_aa: CASSNDPTFGNTIYF; cdr3_nt: TGTGCCAGTAGCAACGACCCCACCTTTGGAAACACCATATATTTT
j_call: TRBJ2-7; v_call: TRBV19; d_call: TRBD2; cdr3_length: 16; clone_size: -; cdr3_aa: CASSPLPLAGYYEQYF; cdr3_nt: TGTGCCAGTAGCCCCCTCCCACTAGCGGGTTACTACGAGCAGTACTTC
j_call: TRBJ1-4; v_call: TRBV7-2; d_call: -; cdr3_length: 15; clone_size: many; cdr3_aa: CASSPGQATNEKLFF; cdr3_nt: TGTGCCAGCAGCCCAGGACAAGCGACGAATGAAAAACTGTTTTTT
j_call: TRBJ2-2; v_call: TRBV3-1; d_call: -; cdr3_length: 14; clone_size: few; cdr3_aa: CASTGRDGAGELFF; cdr3_nt: TGTGCCAGCACCGGCAGGGATGGGGCCGGGGAGCTGTTTTTT
j_call: TRBJ2-2; v_call: TRBV2; d_call: TRBD1; cdr3_length: 15; clone_size: many; cdr3_aa: CASSRQGVNTGELFF; cdr3_nt: TGTGCCAGCAGTCGACAGGGGGTGAACACCGGGGAGCTGTTTTTT
j_call: TRBJ1-2; v_call: TRBV4-2; d_call: -; cdr3_length: 15; clone_size: -; cdr3_aa: CASSRNREGFYGYTF; cdr3_nt: TGTGCCAGCAGCCGCAACAGGGAGGGCTTCTATGGCTACACCTTC
j_call: TRBJ2-7; v_call: TRBV4-1; d_call: TRBD1; cdr3_length: 16; clone_size: few; cdr3_aa: CASSPRDRGVPREQYF; cdr3_nt: TGCGCCAGCAGCCCCCGTGACAGGGGCGTTCCGAGAGAGCAGTACTTC
j_call: TRBJ2-7; v_call: TRBV10-3; d_call: TRBD1; cdr3_length: 14; clone_size: -; cdr3_aa: CAISEDRGAYEQYF; cdr3_nt: TGTGCCATCAGTGAGGACAGGGGAGCCTACGAGCAGTACTTC
j_call: TRBJ2-1; v_call: TRBV7-9; d_call: TRBD2; cdr3_length: 17; clone_size: -; cdr3_aa: CASSPPGLASSYNEQFF; cdr3_nt: TGTGCCAGCAGCCCCCCCGGACTAGCGAGTTCCTACAATGAGCAGTTCTTC
j_call: TRBJ1-5; v_call: TRBV28; d_call: -; cdr3_length: 10; clone_size: -; cdr3_aa: CASNDQPQHF; cdr3_nt: TGTGCCAGCAATGATCAGCCCCAGCATTTT
j_call: TRBJ2-1; v_call: TRBV5-1; d_call: -; cdr3_length: 15; clone_size: -; cdr3_aa: CASSIPRVAYNEQFF; cdr3_nt: TGCGCCAGCAGCATCCCGCGGGTAGCGTACAATGAGCAGTTCTTC
j_call: TRBJ2-2; v_call: TRBV20-1; d_call: TRBD2; cdr3_length: 15; clone_size: -; cdr3_aa: CSAAPSGRNTGELFF; cdr3_nt: TGCAGTGCTGCACCTAGCGGAAGGAACACCGGGGAGCTGTTTTTT
j_call: TRBJ1-4; v_call: TRBV25-1; d_call: -; cdr3_length: 13; clone_size: -; cdr3_aa: CASTWGADRELFF; cdr3_nt: TGTGCCAGCACCTGGGGGGCTGACAGAGAACTGTTTTTT
j_call: TRBJ1-1; v_call: TRBV5-1; d_call: -; cdr3_length: 18; clone_size: few; cdr3_aa: CASSLSRQISRMNTEAFF; cdr3_nt: TGCGCCAGCAGCTTGTCCCGGCAGATCTCTCGAATGAACACTGAAGCTTTCTTT
j_call: TRBJ1-1; v_call: TRBV18; d_call: -; cdr3_length: 16; clone_size: -; cdr3_aa: CASSPSPQLGFTEAFF; cdr3_nt: TGTGCCAGCTCACCATCCCCTCAGCTGGGATTTACTGAAGCTTTCTTT
j_call: TRBJ2-5; v_call: TRBV6-2/TRBV6-3; d_call: -; cdr3_length: 13; clone_size: -; cdr3_aa: CASSLGIGETQYF; cdr3_nt: TGTGCCAGCAGTTTGGGAATCGGAGAGACCCAGTACTTC
j_call: TRBJ2-7; v_call: TRBV2; d_call: TRBD2; cdr3_length: 14; clone_size: -; cdr3_aa: CASSPGLANHEQCF; cdr3_nt: TGTGCCAGCAGCCCGGGACTAGCTAACCACGAGCAGTGCTTC
j_call: TRBJ1-2; v_call: TRBV12-3/TRBV12-4; d_call: TRBD1; cdr3_length: 13; clone_size: few; cdr3_aa: CASSPTGAPGYTF; cdr3_nt: TGTGCCAGCAGCCCGACAGGGGCCCCGGGGTACACCTTC
j_call: TRBJ2-7; v_call: TRBV7-2; d_call: TRBD2; cdr3_length: 16; clone_size: -; cdr3_aa: CASSLEAGAFSYEQYF; cdr3_nt: TGTGCCAGCAGCTTAGAGGCGGGAGCCTTCTCCTACGAGCAGTACTTC
j_call: TRBJ2-7; v_call: TRBV12-3/TRBV12-4; d_call: TRBD2; cdr3_length: 14; clone_size: many; cdr3_aa: CASSLGPSGGEQYF; cdr3_nt: TGTGCCAGCAGTTTAGGCCCTAGCGGGGGCGAGCAGTACTTC
j_call: TRBJ2-5; v_call: TRBV3-1; d_call: TRBD2; cdr3_length: 18; clone_size: many; cdr3_aa: CASSQATPGTSGKETQYF; cdr3_nt: TGTGCCAGCAGCCAAGCAACGCCCGGGACTAGCGGGAAGGAGACCCAGTACTTC
j_call: TRBJ2-4; v_call: TRBV27; d_call: -; cdr3_length: 14; clone_size: -; cdr3_aa: CASSKGQAKNIQYF; cdr3_nt: TGTGCCAGCAGTAAGGGGCAGGCCAAAAACATTCAGTACTTC
j_call: TRBJ2-7; v_call: TRBV3-1; d_call: -; cdr3_length: 14; clone_size: -; cdr3_aa: CASSRQRASYEQYF; cdr3_nt: TGTGCCAGCAGCCGGCAGCGTGCCTCCTACGAGCAGTACTTC
j_call: TRBJ2-3; v_call: TRBV12-3/TRBV12-4; d_call: TRBD2; cdr3_length: 14; clone_size: -; cdr3_aa: CASSARGRVGTQYF; cdr3_nt: TGTGCCAGCAGTGCTCGCGGGAGGGTCGGTACGCAGTATTTT
j_call: TRBJ1-1; v_call: TRBV5-1; d_call: -; cdr3_length: 15; clone_size: -; cdr3_aa: CASSLRGNMNTEAFF; cdr3_nt: TGCGCCAGCAGTTTGCGAGGGAACATGAACACTGAAGCTTTCTTT
j_call: TRBJ2-5; v_call: TRBV7-9; d_call: -; cdr3_length: 14; clone_size: -; cdr3_aa: CASSLVRSQETQYF; cdr3_nt: TGTGCCAGCAGCTTAGTAAGAAGCCAAGAGACCCAGTACTTC
j_call: TRBJ2-1; v_call: TRBV2; d_call: -; cdr3_length: 10; clone_size: -; cdr3_aa: CASGPNEQFF; cdr3_nt: TGTGCCAGCGGGCCCAATGAGCAGTTCTTC
j_call: TRBJ1-2; v_call: TRBV30; d_call: TRBD1; cdr3_length: 12; clone_size: many; cdr3_aa: CAWYDRGYGYTF; cdr3_nt: TGTGCCTGGTACGACAGGGGCTATGGCTACACCTTC
j_call: TRBJ1-1; v_call: TRBV7-2; d_call: -; cdr3_length: 13; clone_size: many; cdr3_aa: CASSPGEVSEAFF; cdr3_nt: TGTGCCAGCAGCCCGGGGGAAGTGTCTGAAGCTTTCTTT
j_call: TRBJ2-2; v_call: TRBV12-3/TRBV12-4; d_call: TRBD2; cdr3_length: 17; clone_size: -; cdr3_aa: CASIRLAGGPNTGELFF; cdr3_nt: TGTGCCAGCATTAGACTAGCGGGAGGGCCCAACACCGGGGAGCTGTTTTTT
j_call: TRBJ2-2; v_call: TRBV7-9; d_call: -; cdr3_length: 16; clone_size: few; cdr3_aa: CASSLETGTNTGELFF; cdr3_nt: TGTGCCAGCAGCTTAGAAACAGGGACAAACACCGGGGAGCTGTTTTTT
j_call: TRBJ2-1; v_call: TRBV27; d_call: -; cdr3_length: 14; clone_size: many; cdr3_aa: CASRASQGGGEQFF; cdr3_nt: TGTGCCAGTAGGGCCTCCCAAGGAGGCGGTGAGCAGTTCTTC
j_call: TRBJ2-2; v_call: TRBV27; d_call: TRBD2; cdr3_length: 15; clone_size: many; cdr3_aa: CASRGTSGSVGELFF; cdr3_nt: TGTGCCAGCAGGGGGACTAGCGGGAGCGTCGGGGAGCTGTTTTTT
j_call: TRBJ2-5; v_call: TRBV6-9; d_call: -; cdr3_length: 16; clone_size: -; cdr3_aa: CASSYAAPGAGETQYF; cdr3_nt: TGTGCCAGCAGTTACGCAGCTCCAGGGGCCGGGGAGACCCAGTACTTC